A single sample is the source of the 10 T cell receptor beta chains below, sequenced in a study of breast tumors, draining lymph nodes, adjacent tissues. Using its own MiXCR run on the multiplex PCR reads, TCRdb lists one record per CDR3 protein. The profile covers around 130,000 distinct CDR3 sequences, with 21% appearing a single time and 2% to 2.5% taken by the ten largest. Breast cancer patients provided tissue from their axillary draining lymph nodes. The sequenced sample was axillary lymph node tissue. These receptors were obtained from a female donor with breast cancer. Some clones in this sample may be carry-over from other donors' samples.

The chain recombines TRBV5-1 with TRBJ1-1; no firm D call. The CDR3 spans 13 residues. The germline CDR1 and CDR2 sequences are SGHRS and YFSETQ. Between the trimmed V and J ends, which lost 3 bases and 4 bases, there was a span of 10 bases. CDR3 sequence reads: CASSSGRGTEAFF. For the CDR3, the DNA is TGCGCCAGCAGCTCTGGACGGGGCACTGAAGCTTTCTTT.

Comments on this clonotype: A much bigger clone sits one base away, suggesting this may be a read error. Here the CDR3 omits its conserved ending phenylalanine or tryptophan, so a read error is the likely source. The chain carries TRBV30 and TRBJ2-3; 7 nucleotides align to TRBD1. The CDR3 is 16 amino acids. Germline lookup yields CDR1 GTSNPN and CDR2 SVGIG (reference sequence). The junction had 11 bases not matched to a gene; V was cut back by 4 bases and J by 1 base. CDR3 in amino acids: CAWNPGQAFGTDTQYS. CDR3 DNA sequence: TGTGCCTGGAATCCCGGACAGGCCTTTGGCACAGATACGCAGTATTCT.

This clonotype was observed many times. The chain joins TRBV2 to TRBJ2-2, with unresolved D. There are 14 residues in the CDR3. V dropped 1 base and J dropped 8 bases, with 11 bases sitting between them. Germline-derived CDR1 and CDR2 are SNHLY and FYNNEI. CDR3: CASSEGGVQGELFF. The CDR3 region has the DNA TGTGCCAGCAGTGAAGGAGGAGTGCAGGGGGAGCTGTTTTTT. The full variable domain, rest sourced from reference TRBV2 and TRBJ2-2, is EPEVTQTPSHQVTQMGQEVILRCVPISNHLYFYWYRQILGQKVEFLVSFYNNEISEKSEIFDDQFSVERPDGSNFTLKIRSTKLEDSAMYFCASSEGGVQGELFFGEGSRLTVL.

There are many counts of this clonotype. V usage is TRBV6-1 and J usage is TRBJ2-5, with unresolved D. Germline V lookup: CDR1 MNHNS, CDR2 SASEGT. V lost 2 bases and J 9 bases, leaving 7 bases between the germline ends. The CDR3 has 11 residues. Here the CDR3 reads CASSELRSQYF. As DNA, the CDR3 is TGTGCCAGCAGTGAACTGCGGTCCCAGTACTTC.

This clonotype turned up a few times. The V and J genes are TRBV28 and TRBJ2-7, with D possibly being TRBD1 (6 bases). This CDR3 comprises 19 residues. Germline CDR1 MDHEN, CDR2 SYDVKM. Deletions cut 1 base from V and 2 bases from J, with 24 bases between. CDR3 nucleotide sequence: TGTGCCAGCAGTTTATCTGGGGGCCCGTCAGGGTGGCGGACCTACGAGCAGTACTTC. Its protein is CASSLSGGPSGWRTYEQYF. The entire variable domain, with the rest obtained from reference TRBV28 and TRBJ2-7, is as follows: DVKVTQSSRYLVKRTGEKVFLECVQDMDHENMFWYRQDPGLGLRLIYFSYDVKMKEKGDIPEGYSVSREKKERFSLILESASTNQTSMYLCASSLSGGPSGWRTYEQYFGPGTRLTVT.

This clonotype was seen just once. A read error may be the cause here, since a much bigger clone is one base away. This chain uses TRBV3-1 with TRBJ1-2, with D tentatively TRBD1 (5 bases). The V end lost 8 bases, the J end lost 14 bases, and 21 bases lay between the germline ends. CDR3 length: 12 amino acids. The V gene's germline CDR1 is LGHDT and CDR2 YNNKEL (reference sequence). CDR3 protein: CASGLRRQGRTF. In nucleotides, the CDR3 is TGTGCCAGCGGCCTGAGGAGGCAGGGTAGGACCTTC. Full variable domain (missing parts from reference TRBV3-1 and TRBJ1-2): DTAVSQTPKYLVTQMGNDKSIKCEQNLGHDTMYWYKQDSKKFLKIMFSYNNKELIINETVPNRFSPKSPDKAHLNLHINSLELGDSAVYFCASGLRRQGRTFGSGTRLTVV.

This clonotype came up many times. The rearrangement uses TRBV10-1 and TRBJ1-4, with 8 bases that match TRBD1. Germline V gene lookup returns CDR1 WNHNN and CDR2 SYGVQD (reference sequence). J gave up 5 bases and V 4 bases, and 6 bases lay outside the gene matches. The CDR3 extends over 15 amino acids. The CDR3 loop is CASSAQGAGNEKLFF. In nucleotides, the CDR3 is TGCGCCAGCAGTGCTCAGGGGGCCGGGAATGAAAAACTGTTTTTT.

With respect to this clonotype: This may come from a read error, since a much larger clone is one base off. Lacking the conserved final phenylalanine or tryptophan, this CDR3 likely reflects a read error. The V and J genes are TRBV11-2 and TRBJ1-5; tentatively, D is TRBD1 (6 bases). The CDR3 contains 13 residues. Trimming shortened V by 5 bases and J by 8 bases, and 13 bases separated the two germline ends. Germline-derived CDR1 and CDR2 are SGHAT and FQNNGV. CDR3 residues: CASSAGAQEPQHL. CDR3 in DNA: TGTGCCAGCAGCGCAGGGGCGCAGGAGCCCCAGCATCTT.

This clonotype was recorded at least ten times. CDR3 coding DNA: TGTGCCAGCAGCTTAGCCCGGACAGGGGGCGCGGAAGAGACCCAGTACTTC. Translation gives CASSLARTGGAEETQYF. V and J are TRBV7-2 and TRBJ2-5; 11 positions match TRBD1. Losses at the gene ends were 0 bases for V and 3 bases for J; bases not matched to a gene: 6. The CDR3 is 17 amino acids. In germline, CDR1 is SGHTA, CDR2 FQGNSA.

In its sample, this clonotype was seen many times. The rearrangement uses TRBV20-1 and TRBJ1-4; possible D gene TRBD1, 5 bases. V dropped 6 bases and J dropped 5 bases, with 10 bases sitting between them. The germline V gene encodes CDR1 DFQATT and CDR2 SNEGSKA (reference sequence). The CDR3 loop spans 12 amino acids. The CDR3 sequence is CSAWGQNEKLFF. The CDR3 bases are TGCAGTGCCTGGGGCCAGAATGAAAAACTGTTTTTT.